Following are 29 T cell receptor beta chains from one sample sequenced in a study of blood T cell repertoires in COVID-19. Assay: immunoSEQ multiplex PCR; the TCRdb copy retains only in-frame clones and omits some. The table lists 110,000 or so clones, approximately 82% of them singletons. The sequenced sample consisted of peripheral blood. Receptors originate from a woman aged 80 or older with acute or convalescent COVID-19.

The chain employs TRBV28 and TRBJ2-7; 7 positions agree with TRBD2. The CDR3 has 13 residues. J was trimmed by 11 bases and V by 6 bases; bases with no gene match: 13. The germline V gene encodes CDR1 MDHEN and CDR2 SYDVKM. CDR3 protein: CASSPPSGEVKYF. CDR3 nucleotides: TGTGCCAGCAGCCCCCCTAGCGGCGAAGTAAAGTACTTC.

The V call is TRBV15, the J call TRBJ1-1, with TRBD1 matching 11 bases. Germline-derived CDR1 and CDR2 are LNHNV and YYDKDF (reference sequence). The CDR3 spans 17 residues. V trimming: 4 bases; J trimming: 8 bases; junction bases outside the gene matches: 15. The CDR3 here is CATSTRDRGFHSWEAFF. In nucleotides, the CDR3 is TGTGCCACCAGCACCAGGGACAGGGGGTTCCACTCCTGGGAAGCTTTCTTT.

The CDR3 region is CASSPWAGNTEAFF. DNA for the CDR3: TGTGCCAGCAGCCCGTGGGCGGGGAACACTGAAGCTTTCTTT. This rearrangement joins TRBV27 to TRBJ1-1; the D is unclear. Germline values: CDR1 MNHEY, CDR2 SMNVEV (reference sequence). Trimming pared 6 bases from V and 1 base from J, leaving 12 bases between. CDR3 size: 14 residues.

The chain carries TRBV29-1 and TRBJ2-7; 9 nucleotides agree with TRBD1. Trimming at V came to 4 bases and at J to 6 bases, leaving 7 bases not matched to a gene. Germline V CDR1 and CDR2: SQVTM, ANQGSEA. The CDR3 has 13 residues. The CDR3 reads CSVAGTGYLEQYF. Written as DNA, the CDR3 is TGCAGCGTTGCCGGGACAGGGTATCTCGAGCAGTACTTC.

This chain links TRBV30 with TRBJ2-3, with 9 bases aligning to TRBD2. Germline CDR1 and CDR2: GTSNPN and SVGIG (reference sequence). The CDR3 sequence is 17 residues long. With 5 bases clipped from V and 0 bases from J, the junction kept 12 bases outside the gene matches. CDR3 loop: CAWAGGAQDTSTDTQYF. CDR3 nucleotide sequence: TGTGCCTGGGCGGGAGGGGCGCAGGATACCAGCACAGATACGCAGTATTTT.

V is TRBV10-1 and J is TRBJ1-6, with 8 bases identical to TRBD1. The CDR3 totals 14 residues. The V and J ends lost 5 bases and 12 bases, in that order; junction bases with no gene match: 9. Germline CDR1 WNHNN, CDR2 SYGVQD (reference sequence). CDR3 nucleotides: TGCGCCAGCAGTCCCGCAGGGGGCTTTGGACCCCTCCACTTT. This gives the protein CASSPAGGFGPLHF.

A single count supports this clone. This sequence joins TRBV24-1 and TRBJ2-3, with 8 nucleotides matching TRBD2. The CDR3 consists of 12 residues. Unmatched junction bases numbered 2, after V lost 6 bases and J lost 7 bases. The germline CDR1 and CDR2 sequences are KGHDR and SFDVKD. CDR3 nucleotides: TGTGCCACCAGTCCTAGCGGGTATACGCAGTATTTT. Its translation: CATSPSGYTQYF.

This sequence joins TRBV24-1 and TRBJ2-1; weak D call: TRBD1 (6 bases). The CDR3 extends over 13 amino acids. V was shortened by 3 bases and J by 7 bases, with 9 bases between the two germline ends. Germline V CDR1 and CDR2: KGHDR, SFDVKD. CDR3 protein: CATSDTGLNEQFF. In DNA, the CDR3 is TGTGCCACCAGTGATACAGGGCTGAATGAGCAGTTCTTC.

The chain is built from TRBV19 and TRBJ1-5, with D perhaps TRBD1 (6 bases). V was clipped by 1 base and J by 1 base, with 17 bases between them. The CDR3 has 18 residues. The germline CDR1 and CDR2 sequences are LNHDA and SQIVND (reference sequence). As DNA, the CDR3 is TGTGCCAGTAGTATAGTTGGCAGGGGCATGGGGAGCAATCAGCCCCAGCATTTT. Translated: CASSIVGRGMGSNQPQHF.

The CDR3 sequence is CASSNTDRERAFF. CDR3 DNA: TGTGCCAGCAGCAACACGGACAGGGAACGGGCTTTCTTT. The genes are TRBV6-6 and TRBJ1-1, with 8 bases fitting TRBD1. V lost 6 bases to trimming and J lost 11 bases; unmatched junction nucleotides: 11. The CDR3 is made up of 13 amino acids. CDR1 and CDR2 (germline): MNHNY, SVGAGI (reference sequence).

The chain joins TRBV28 to TRBJ2-3; the match to TRBD2 covers 12 bases. V was pared by 5 bases and J by 9 bases, with 6 bases of the junction left unmatched. The CDR3 consists of 14 residues. CDR1 MDHEN and CDR2 SYDVKM come from the germline V gene. The CDR3 DNA is TGTGCCAGCAGTACCCTAGCGGGAGGGCCAACGCAGTATTTT. Translated, it gives CASSTLAGGPTQYF. The whole variable domain, filled in from reference TRBV28 and TRBJ2-3, reads DVKVTQSSRYLVKRTGEKVFLECVQDMDHENMFWYRQDPGLGLRLIYFSYDVKMKEKGDIPEGYSVSREKKERFSLILESASTNQTSMYLCASSTLAGGPTQYFGPGTRLTVL.

V gene TRBV29-1 combines with J gene TRBJ1-2, with D perhaps TRBD1 (5 bases). The CDR3 extends over 15 amino acids. Deletions cut 4 bases from V and 6 bases from J, with 21 bases between. Looked up from germline, CDR1 is SQVTM and CDR2 is ANQGSEA. The CDR3 protein is CSVAGHLRRGDGYTF. CDR3 DNA sequence: TGCAGCGTTGCAGGACACCTACGGAGGGGCGATGGCTACACCTTC.

The chain joins TRBV5-5 to TRBJ1-6, with no clear D. V lost 0 bases to trimming and J lost 1 base, with 11 bases between them. The CDR3 extends over 17 amino acids. CDR1 and CDR2 (germline): SGHKS, YYEKEE (reference sequence). The CDR3 loop is CASSLVKSGSYNSPLHF. The CDR3 nucleotides are TGTGCCAGCAGCTTGGTTAAGTCCGGTTCCTATAATTCACCCCTCCACTTT.

This clone was counted between two and nine times. This chain's CDR3 is CASSALTGEVRVSGANVLTF. CDR3 nucleotides: TGTGCCAGCAGCGCCCTAACGGGGGAAGTAAGGGTCTCTGGGGCCAACGTCCTGACTTTC. This chain joins TRBV9 and TRBJ2-6, with D perhaps matching TRBD2 (6 bases). Per the germline V gene, CDR1 is SGDLS and CDR2 is YYNGEE. V shed 3 bases and J shed 0 bases, with 22 bases lying between them. This CDR3 contains 20 residues.

The genes are TRBV13 and TRBJ2-1; D remains unclear. The CDR3 spans 15 residues. The V end was cut by 2 bases, the J end by 2 bases, with 10 bases between. CDR1 and CDR2 from the germline V gene are PRHDT and FYEKMQ (reference sequence). The CDR3 nucleotides are TGTGCCAGCAGCTTAAGGAGTAGGACCTACAATGAGCAGTTCTTC. As protein: CASSLRSRTYNEQFF.

The chain links TRBV5-4 to TRBJ2-7, with 9 bases lining up with TRBD2. This CDR3 region has 16 residues. The J segment lost 2 bases and the V segment lost 4 bases, leaving 10 bases of the junction unmatched. In germline, CDR1 is SGHNT, CDR2 YYREEE (reference sequence). CDR3: CASSQGGASGTYEQYF. CDR3 coding DNA: TGTGCCAGCAGCCAGGGGGGGGCTAGCGGGACCTACGAGCAGTACTTC.

This clone has a handful of counts. The genes are TRBV11-2 and TRBJ2-5; 8 bases fit TRBD2. The CDR3 consists of 15 residues. CDR1 SGHAT and CDR2 FQNNGV come from the germline V gene. Trimming at V came to 3 bases and at J to 4 bases, leaving 7 bases not matched to a gene. The CDR3 DNA reads TGTGCCAGCAGCTTCAGCGGGAGTAGGATAGAGACCCAGTACTTC. Translating it yields CASSFSGSRIETQYF. The entire variable domain, with the rest obtained from reference TRBV11-2 and TRBJ2-5, is as follows: EAGVAQSPRYKIIEKRQSVAFWCNPISGHATLYWYQQILGQGPKLLIQFQNNGVVDDSQLPKDRFSAERLKGVDSTLKIQPAKLEDSAVYLCASSFSGSRIETQYFGPGTRLLVL.

The chain couples TRBV7-6 to TRBJ1-1, with 9 bases aligning to TRBD1. Germline V gene lookup returns CDR1 SGHVS and CDR2 FNYEAQ. The CDR3 runs 13 residues. With 6 bases clipped from V and 6 bases from J, the junction kept 5 bases outside the gene matches. CDR3 sequence reads: CASSSGTGSEAFF. The CDR3, as DNA: TGTGCCAGCAGTTCCGGGACAGGGTCTGAAGCTTTCTTT.

The chain employs TRBV28 and TRBJ1-2, with D unclear. Trimming stripped 3 bases from V and 4 bases from J, with 9 bases between. CDR3 length: 13 amino acids. Germline V gives CDR1 MDHEN, CDR2 SYDVKM. The CDR3 loop reads CASSFSGGYGYTF. The CDR3 DNA is TGTGCCAGCAGTTTTTCGGGAGGCTATGGCTACACCTTC.

This chain connects TRBV27 to TRBJ2-7; D not certain. V was trimmed by 5 bases and J by 0 bases, leaving 11 bases between them. Germline lookup yields CDR1 MNHEY and CDR2 SMNVEV (reference sequence). The CDR3 runs to 14 residues. The CDR3: CASSPMGSSYEQYV. The CDR3, as DNA: TGTGCCAGCAGTCCAATGGGCAGCTCCTACGAGCAGTACGTC.

The chain carries TRBV7-8 and TRBJ2-3, with 10 bases fitting TRBD2. Per the germline V gene, CDR1 is SGHVS and CDR2 is FQNEAQ. This CDR3 is built from 17 residues. Trimming at V came to 5 bases and at J to 4 bases, leaving 12 bases not matched to a gene. CDR3 amino acids: CASSPGGAGGRSDTQYF. The CDR3 nucleotides are TGTGCCAGCAGCCCCGGGGGAGCGGGAGGGCGATCAGATACGCAGTATTTT.

V gene TRBV30 combines with J gene TRBJ2-2, with D hard to call. V was shortened by 3 bases and J by 2 bases, with 4 bases between the two germline ends. CDR3 length: 12 amino acids. CDR1 is GTSNPN, CDR2 SVGIG, per germline (reference sequence). CDR3 in amino acids: CAWRLNTGELFF. In DNA, the CDR3 is TGTGCCTGGAGGTTAAACACCGGGGAGCTGTTTTTT.

CDR3 loop: CATSRDSAGGQNIQYF. The CDR3, as DNA: TGTGCCACCAGCAGAGATTCCGCGGGAGGGCAAAACATTCAGTACTTC. This chain connects TRBV15 to TRBJ2-4; 9 bases line up with TRBD2. CDR1 and CDR2 from the germline V gene are LNHNV and YYDKDF (reference sequence). Trimming cost V 0 bases and J 5 bases; bases outside gene matches: 5. The CDR3 consists of 16 residues.

The table lists this clone with a count of one. CDR3 in amino acids: CASSESRTGGAETQYF. The DNA of the CDR3 is TGTGCCAGCAGTGAATCCAGGACAGGGGGCGCAGAGACCCAGTACTTC. J is TRBJ2-5 and V is TRBV25-1; 11 bases are a match to TRBD1. The V gene end was trimmed by 1 base and the J gene end by 4 bases; junction bases not matched to a gene: 5. The V gene's germline CDR1 is MGHDK and CDR2 SYGVNS. The CDR3 consists of 16 residues.

This clone was seen once. The chain couples TRBV28 to TRBJ2-7; D may be TRBD2 (5 bases). The germline CDR1 and CDR2 sequences are MDHEN and SYDVKM. The germline V and J ends were trimmed by 7 bases and 5 bases, with 12 bases remaining between them. This CDR3 spans 12 amino acids. CDR3 DNA: TGTGCCAGCAACGGAGGCTTCGACGAGCAGTACTTC. It specifies CASNGGFDEQYF.

The chain joins TRBV9 to TRBJ2-7; 7 bases align to TRBD2. V lost 3 bases to trimming and J lost 5 bases; unmatched junction nucleotides: 5. The CDR3 is 13 amino acids. Germline loops: CDR1 SGDLS, CDR2 YYNGEE. The CDR3 bases are TGTGCCAGCAGCGCCATGGGAGGGCACGAGCAGTACTTC. It yields the protein CASSAMGGHEQYF.

V gene TRBV5-6 combines with J gene TRBJ1-2; 7 nucleotides match TRBD1. CDR3 length: 13 residues. The J segment lost 7 bases and the V segment lost 4 bases, leaving 7 bases of the junction unmatched. Germline V gene sequence: CDR1 SGHDT, CDR2 YYEEEE. CDR3 sequence: CASSVDRRGGYTF. The CDR3, as DNA: TGTGCCAGCAGCGTGGACAGGAGAGGTGGCTACACCTTC. Full variable domain (remainder filled in from reference TRBV5-6 and TRBJ1-2): DAGVTQSPTHLIKTRGQQVTLRCSPKSGHDTVSWYQQALGQGPQFIFQYYEEEERQRGNFPDRFSGHQFPNYSSELNVNALLLGDSALYLCASSVDRRGGYTFGSGTRLTVV.

The chain recombines TRBV6-6 with TRBJ1-5; the D is unclear. The CDR3 sequence is 13 residues long. Germline values: CDR1 MNHNY, CDR2 SVGAGI (reference sequence). The V and J ends lost 8 bases and 1 base respectively, with 9 bases between them. The CDR3 sequence: CASLRQSNQPQHF. The CDR3, as DNA: TGTGCCAGCTTGCGGCAAAGCAATCAGCCCCAGCATTTT.

This chain connects TRBV19 to TRBJ1-2, with TRBD1 identical over 10 bases. This CDR3 has 15 residues. Germline lookup yields CDR1 LNHDA and CDR2 SQIVND (reference sequence). V trimming: 3 bases; J trimming: 3 bases; junction bases outside the gene matches: 4. The CDR3 protein is CASSILGTGDYGYTF. The CDR3 nucleotides read TGTGCCAGTAGTATTCTAGGGACAGGGGACTATGGCTACACCTTC.